What follows are 5 T cell receptor beta chains derived from one specimen sequenced in a study of cytomegalovirus exposure and HLA in healthy donors. The PCR was carried out with 60 Vbeta primers and 13 Jbeta primers. Assay: immunoSEQ multiplex PCR; the TCRdb copy retains only in-frame clones and omits some. The sample holds under 100,000 clones; 10% are singletons and the top ten take over 20%. Sequencing was done on a sample of PBMCs. The receptors shown here come from a man aged 55 to 70 in good health and CMV-seropositive.

This clone was detected a few times. The CDR3 spells CASTGASRTGNTIYF. The CDR3 nucleotides are TGTGCCAGCACTGGGGCGTCGAGGACTGGAAACACCATATATTTT. The chain is built from TRBV6-5 and TRBJ1-3; D is perhaps TRBD1 (5 bases). The V end was cut by 7 bases, the J end by 2 bases, with 15 bases between. The CDR3 totals 15 residues. The germline V gene encodes CDR1 MNHEY and CDR2 SVGAGI.

CDR3 region: CASSPIQGSMGNQPQHF. CDR3 bases: TGTGCCAGCAGCCCAATCCAGGGGAGTATGGGCAATCAGCCCCAGCATTTT. This sequence joins TRBV5-5 and TRBJ1-5, with D possibly matching TRBD1 (6 bases). This CDR3 comprises 17 residues. The V and J ends lost 4 bases and 2 bases respectively, with 19 bases between them. The V gene's germline CDR1 is SGHKS and CDR2 YYEKEE (reference sequence).

As for this clone: The conserved closing phenylalanine or tryptophan is absent in this CDR3, likely reflecting a read error. The rearrangement links TRBV18 to TRBJ1-2; D perhaps matches TRBD1 (6 bases). CDR3 size: 14 residues. The V gene's germline CDR1 is KGHSH and CDR2 LQKENI. V dropped 0 bases and J dropped 6 bases, with 11 bases sitting between them. The CDR3 sequence: CASSPPGGADGYTV. CDR3 DNA: TGTGCCAGCTCACCACCGGGGGGGGCTGATGGCTACACCGTC.

The chain carries TRBV28 and TRBJ2-3; D call uncertain. V was trimmed by 6 bases and J by 6 bases, leaving 10 bases between them. Germline lookup yields CDR1 MDHEN and CDR2 SYDVKM. This CDR3 is built from 12 residues. CDR3 DNA sequence: TGTGCCAGCAGCCTCCGGGTGGATACGCAGTATTTT. This sequence encodes CASSLRVDTQYF.

This clone showed up just a few times. The genes are TRBV7-9 and TRBJ2-6; 9 positions agree with TRBD1. Germline assignment: CDR1 SEHNR and CDR2 FQNEAQ (reference sequence). V gave up 2 bases and J gave up 1 base; unmatched junction bases: 9. The CDR3 loop spans 19 amino acids. The DNA for the CDR3 is TGTGCCAGCAGCTTAAAACCGGCGGGACAGGGTTCTGGGGCCAACGTCCTGACTTTC. Translation: CASSLKPAGQGSGANVLTF.